This T cell receptor (beta chain) appears in the sequencing data of a study of spatial heterogeneity in lung cancer. Study background: Alpha-chain sequences were consistently detected in smaller numbers than beta-chain sequences.

Whole-study findings and limits: In tumors, expanded intratumoral alpha and beta TCR counts tracked mutation counts.

TCRdb re-analysed the 5' RACE reads in MiXCR, keeping a single row per CDR3 protein. The data show some 11,000 distinct CDR3 sequences, with 4% to 6.5% seen just once and 9.5% to 15% held by the top ten. Time point: sample taken at primary tumor resection. Sequencing was performed on whole RNA extracted from tumor and nontumor lung tissue, or from frozen PBMC, and the material was left unsorted. The germline V gene encodes CDR1 MDHEN and CDR2 SYDVKM. The CDR3 consists of 15 residues. V lost 6 bases, J lost 1 base, and 1 base stayed unmatched. A few counts support this clonotype. Its matching antigen is unknown. Because the library targeted alpha chains, this beta chain is an off-target read whose size means little.

V is TRBV28 and J is TRBJ2-7, with 15 bases lining up with TRBD2. The sequence derives from a male donor with early-stage non-small cell lung cancer. This specimen consisted of lung tumor tissue, obtained at surgery. The CDR3 reads CASSGTSGGSYEQYF. The CDR3 region has the DNA TGTGCCAGCAGCGGGACTAGCGGGGGGTCCTACGAGCAGTACTTC.